This TCR beta chain is from a study of T cell changes during pregnancy in multiple sclerosis. Method: immunoSEQ multiplex PCR; TCRdb's copy keeps in-frame clones and lacks some. Here the sample spans around 37,000 clones, approximately 90% being singletons. This clone occurred a few times. CDR3 length: 14 residues. The germline gives CDR1 SGHAT, CDR2 FQNNGV. Trimming at V came to 3 bases and at J to 5 bases, leaving 6 bases not matched to a gene. V gene TRBV11-2 combines with J gene TRBJ1-2, with 7 bases aligning to TRBD1. The TCR sequence derives from a female donor with multiple sclerosis, enrolled in a pregnancy study. Sample: CD8+ T cells from peripheral blood mononuclear cells, taken in the third trimester of pregnancy. CDR3 in amino acids: CASSFSGTAYGYTF. CDR3 sequence (DNA): TGTGCCAGCAGCTTTTCCGGGACAGCGTATGGCTACACCTTC. Full variable domain (rest looked up from reference TRBV11-2 and TRBJ1-2): EAGVAQSPRYKIIEKRQSVAFWCNPISGHATLYWYQQILGQGPKLLIQFQNNGVVDDSQLPKDRFSAERLKGVDSTLKIQPAKLEDSAVYLCASSFSGTAYGYTFGSGTRLTVV.